This TCR beta chain was recorded in a study of beta chain features in type 1 diabetes. This clone was seen more than once but under ten times. As yet, its antigen is unknown. Findings and caveats of the study: Shorter TCRB CDR3s, moderately but significantly so, were found in Type 1 diabetes patients in all four CD4+ subsets. Patients' naive, central memory and regulatory TCRB repertoires appeared more alike than those of healthy donors. Whether TCRB rearrangement is influenced by HLA type went unresolved here.

Based on CD45RO/CCR7/CD25/CD127/CD95/CD27, CD4+ regulatory, stem cell-like memory, naive and central memory cells were sorted. V was clipped by 4 bases and J by 6 bases; unmatched bases: 4. CDR3 length: 14 amino acids. Per germline, CDR1 MGHDK and CDR2 SYGVNS. Expressed TCRB transcripts were sequenced because the entire RNA isolate underwent reverse transcription. Clones were sequenced by immunoSEQ multiplex PCR, and TCRdb holds only the in-frame ones, with some missing. The table has 200,000 to 300,000 clones, 11% seen once. The sample comprised naive CD4+ T cells from blood. The chain carries TRBV25-1 and TRBJ2-2, with TRBD1 matching over 8 bases. The clonotype originates from a man in his thirties or forties with type 1 diabetes. Here the CDR3 DNA reads TGTGCCAGCAGTGCTCAGGGGGCGTCCGGGGAGCTGTTTTTT. Translating it yields CASSAQGASGELFF.